This section outlines one TCR beta chain sequence together with its context. Its antigen is unknown. The data originate from a study of T cell responses to AZD1222 COVID-19 vaccine. Study summary: Doses given second, at about 4 or about 12 weeks, were pooled.

Assay: immunoSEQ multiplex PCR; the TCRdb copy retains only in-frame clones and omits some. The sample lists about 120,000 clones; roughly four fifths were seen once. Points from the study as a whole: Most donors were white British, females outnumbered males, and clonal diversity was possibly underestimated. Scientists sampled the repertoires only once the peak T cell response had passed. Only a handful of AZD1222 recipients were seropositive at baseline.

This CDR3 spans 12 amino acids. The V gene lost 1 base and the J gene lost 6 bases, with 4 bases spanning the gap. The material was peripheral blood, obtained on day 0 of AZD1222 vaccination. The TCR originated in an adult in good health. V and J are TRBV5-7 and TRBJ2-2; the D is unclear. TRBV5-7 is known as an ORF, though its function is uncertain. The DNA for the CDR3 is TGTGCCAGCAGCTTGTATCCCGGGGAGCTGTTTTTT. Its translation: CASSLYPGELFF.